The 7 T cell receptor beta chains presented below share a single source sample, sequenced in a study of cytomegalovirus exposure and HLA in healthy donors. Primers for the PCR totalled 60 Vbeta and 13 Jbeta. TCRdb's table, derived via immunoSEQ multiplex PCR, lists solely in-frame clones and lacks some. The data hold more than 90,000 clones, with roughly 80% observed a single time. Input material: PBMCs. These receptor sequences come from a man aged 50-60 years in good health and CMV-seropositive.

The rearrangement uses TRBV13 and TRBJ1-6; 7 bases map to TRBD1. The CDR3 has 14 residues. V was clipped by 1 base and J by 7 bases; unmatched bases: 1. Germline V gives CDR1 PRHDT, CDR2 FYEKMQ (reference sequence). For the CDR3, the DNA is TGTGCCAGCAGCTTAGAACAGGGGAATTCACCCCTCCACTTT. This sequence encodes CASSLEQGNSPLHF.

V and J are TRBV6-1 and TRBJ1-6; 7 nucleotides match TRBD1. The CDR3 sequence is 14 residues long. J gave up 7 bases and V 6 bases, and 6 bases lay outside the gene matches. Germline CDR1 MNHNS, CDR2 SASEGT. The CDR3 spells CASRQGTANSPLHF. DNA for the CDR3: TGTGCCAGCAGGCAAGGGACAGCAAATTCACCCCTCCACTTT.

The CDR3 region is CASSQAGNRDYGYTF. The CDR3 coding sequence is TGTGCCAGCAGCCAAGCGGGGAATAGGGACTATGGCTACACCTTC. The V and J genes are TRBV7-2 and TRBJ1-2; D not certain. V was pared by 5 bases and J by 3 bases, with 16 bases between. This CDR3 has 15 amino acids. Germline CDR1 reads SGHTA; CDR2 reads FQGNSA.

The chain links TRBV2 to TRBJ1-5; 7 bases are a match to TRBD1. CDR3 length equals 14 residues. Looked up from germline, CDR1 is SNHLY and CDR2 is FYNNEI. V gave up 7 bases and J gave up 4 bases; unmatched junction bases: 7. DNA of the CDR3: TGTGCCAGCAAGACAGGGTCGGGGAATCAGCCCCAGCATTTT. Amino acid sequence: CASKTGSGNQPQHF.

The CDR3 protein is CASSQGQGARGYTF. CDR3 coding DNA: TGCGCCAGCAGCCAAGGGCAGGGGGCGCGCGGCTACACCTTC. This chain links TRBV4-3 with TRBJ1-2; 8 nucleotides match TRBD1. After removal of 1 base from V and 8 bases from J, the junction contained 6 bases not matched to a gene. The CDR3 spans 14 residues. Germline V gives CDR1 LGHNA, CDR2 YSLEER.

The genes are TRBV19 and TRBJ2-1; D not certain. The germline CDR1 and CDR2 sequences are LNHDA and SQIVND (reference sequence). This CDR3 spans 13 amino acids. Trimming removed 2 bases from V and 9 bases from J, with 11 bases in between. This CDR3 reads CASSIKSTGEQFF. DNA for the CDR3: TGTGCCAGTAGTATAAAATCCACCGGTGAGCAGTTCTTC.

J is TRBJ1-4 and V is TRBV5-1; 7 nucleotides line up with TRBD1. CDR1 is SGHRS and CDR2 is YFSETQ in the germline V gene. Trimming at V came to 2 bases and at J to 7 bases, leaving 11 bases not matched to a gene. This CDR3 region has 16 residues. CDR3 in DNA: TGCGCCAGCAGCTTACAGGGCAGGGGGGAGAGTGAAAAACTGTTTTTT. The encoded protein is CASSLQGRGESEKLFF.